The 13 T cell receptor beta chains listed next were all sequenced from one sample in a study of cytomegalovirus exposure and HLA in healthy donors. The PCR made use of 60 Vbeta and 13 Jbeta primers. The repertoire was sequenced with immunoSEQ multiplex PCR; TCRdb's copy has only in-frame clones and lacks some. The table lists around 150,000 clones, roughly three quarters of them singletons. The sequencing sample was made of PBMCs. These receptors came from a man between 18 and 29 years old in good health and CMV-seronegative.

The CDR3 region is CASSFSADGRYEQFF. The CDR3 DNA is TGTGCCAGCAGCTTTTCGGCGGATGGGAGGTATGAGCAGTTCTTC. The chain employs TRBV5-6 and TRBJ2-1, with TRBD2 as a possible D gene (6 bases). CDR1 is SGHDT, CDR2 YYEEEE, per germline. V lost 2 bases and J 8 bases, leaving 17 bases between the germline ends. The CDR3 totals 15 residues. Supplemented by reference TRBV5-6 and TRBJ2-1, the full variable domain reads DAGVTQSPTHLIKTRGQQVTLRCSPKSGHDTVSWYQQALGQGPQFIFQYYEEEERQRGNFPDRFSGHQFPNYSSELNVNALLLGDSALYLCASSFSADGRYEQFFGPGTRLTVL.

A word on this clone: One end of the junction does not line up with germline, which may come from a read error. The same CDR3 can be traced to other DNA sequences in this sample. The DNA for the CDR3 is TGCGCCAGCAGTGACCGGACGGTGGCAGGGCTGGGTGGCTACACCTTC. This codes for CASSDRTVAGLGGYTF. The V gene is TRBV6-1, the J gene TRBJ1-2; D possibly corresponds to TRBD1 (5 bases). Germline-derived CDR1 and CDR2 are MNHNS and SASEGT. The CDR3 covers 16 residues.

Details on this clone: One junction end disagrees with the germline gene, perhaps due to a read error. The rearrangement joins TRBV5-6 to TRBJ1-2; D remains ambiguous. Germline lookup yields CDR1 SGHDT and CDR2 YYEEEE. The length of the CDR3 is 13 residues. The CDR3 DNA reads TGTGCCAGCAGCTCCCCCCGGTACTATGGCCACACCTTC. It yields the protein CASSSPRYYGHTF.

V is TRBV18 and J is TRBJ1-1, with D unresolved. Germline V lookup: CDR1 KGHSH, CDR2 LQKENI. The CDR3 spans 13 residues. V lost 4 bases to trimming and J lost 1 base, with 7 bases between them. Here the CDR3 DNA reads TGTGCCAGCTCACACAACACGAACACTGAAGCTTTCTTT. This translates into CASSHNTNTEAFF.

The V and J genes are TRBV9 and TRBJ2-7; unclear D gene. Germline V CDR1 and CDR2: SGDLS, YYNGEE. This CDR3 spans 14 amino acids. Trimming cost V 4 bases and J 4 bases, with 15 bases left between them. CDR3 bases: TGTGCCAGCAGCCCCACCCCGGAGTTTTACGAGCAGTACTTC. Its translation: CASSPTPEFYEQYF.

This clone turned up a few times. The V gene is TRBV2, the J gene TRBJ1-1; 8 nucleotides agree with TRBD1. The CDR3 is made up of 15 amino acids. Per the germline V gene, CDR1 is SNHLY and CDR2 is FYNNEI. J was trimmed by 1 base and V by 7 bases; bases with no gene match: 8. The CDR3 is CASKDRGGRNTEAFF. The CDR3 nucleotides are TGTGCCAGCAAAGACAGGGGCGGTCGGAACACTGAAGCTTTCTTT.

The chain couples TRBV28 to TRBJ2-7, with 11 nucleotides matching TRBD2. The CDR3 is 15 amino acids. Germline V gene sequence: CDR1 MDHEN, CDR2 SYDVKM. After removal of 5 bases from V and 3 bases from J, the junction contained 6 bases not matched to a gene. Written as DNA, the CDR3 is TGTGCCAGCAGTCCCGGACTAGCGGGTTTCTACGAGCAGTACTTC. Translating gives CASSPGLAGFYEQYF.

The genes are TRBV5-1 and TRBJ2-5, with 10 bases aligning to TRBD2. Germline V gene sequence: CDR1 SGHRS, CDR2 YFSETQ. The CDR3 is 17 residues long. The trim removed 0 bases at V and 1 base at J, leaving 6 bases unmatched. The CDR3 DNA follows: TGCGCCAGCAGCTTGGCCCTTAGCGGGGGGCTCCAAGAGACCCAGTACTTC. Translating it yields CASSLALSGGLQETQYF. The full variable domain, completed using reference TRBV5-1 and TRBJ2-5, is KAGVTQTPRYLIKTRGQQVTLSCSPISGHRSVSWYQQTPGQGLQFLFEYFSETQRNKGNFPGRFSGRQFSNSRSEMNVSTLELGDSALYLCASSLALSGGLQETQYFGPGTRLLVL.

With respect to this clone: Other DNA sequences of this sample code for an identical CDR3. The rearrangement uses TRBV9 and TRBJ2-1; D gene ambiguous. Germline V CDR1 and CDR2: SGDLS, YYNGEE. The CDR3 is 14 residues long. Trimming took off 1 base at V and 0 bases at J, with 5 bases between the two ends. This CDR3 reads CASSVSSSYNEQFF. CDR3 nucleotide sequence: TGTGCCAGCAGCGTATCGTCCTCCTACAATGAGCAGTTCTTC.

The V call is TRBV2, the J call TRBJ1-2, with a weak D call TRBD1 (5 bases). The CDR3 spans 13 residues. V was cut by 8 bases and J by 5 bases, with 15 bases left in between. Germline V gives CDR1 SNHLY, CDR2 FYNNEI. CDR3: CASELGQGYGYTF. DNA of the CDR3: TGTGCCAGCGAGTTAGGGCAGGGTTATGGCTACACCTTC.

A few counts support this clone. This chain uses TRBV5-1 with TRBJ2-3, with 7 nucleotides matching TRBD2. The CDR3 length is 18 residues. CDR1 and CDR2 (germline): SGHRS, YFSETQ. Germline trimming cut 1 base from V and 5 bases from J; bases unmatched to any gene: 16. The CDR3 sequence: CASSLRRTLATGGDTQYF. The CDR3 DNA reads as TGCGCCAGCAGCTTGCGAAGAACGCTAGCGACGGGAGGAGATACGCAGTATTTT.

This clone was detected only a few times. This chain connects TRBV7-2 to TRBJ2-1, with D possibly being TRBD1 (6 bases). The CDR3 is 14 residues long. Looked up from germline, CDR1 is SGHTA and CDR2 is FQGNSA. V lost 1 base to trimming and J lost 10 bases, with 14 bases between them. The CDR3 loop reads CASSLGRWTVEQFF. In nucleotides, the CDR3 is TGTGCCAGCAGCTTAGGTAGGTGGACAGTCGAGCAGTTCTTC.

This rearrangement joins TRBV13 to TRBJ2-1; 7 bases match TRBD1. Germline assignment: CDR1 PRHDT and CDR2 FYEKMQ (reference sequence). The CDR3 spans 13 residues. The ends lost 7 bases at V and 8 bases at J; junction bases unmatched: 8. The DNA of the CDR3 is TGTGCCAGCACTCGGACAGGACGGGATGAGCAGTTCTTC. The encoded protein is CASTRTGRDEQFF.